This TCR beta chain was documented in a study of cytomegalovirus exposure and HLA in healthy donors. As regards this clone: Its antigen is unknown.

Study-level points and caveats: According to an earlier analysis, most TCR beta V segments yielded productive rearrangements about 87% or about 30% of the time. In a later analysis, several top co-occurrence clusters appeared linked to parvovirus B19, influenza, CMV and Epstein-Barr virus.

The CDR3 is made up of 16 amino acids. The trim removed 5 bases at V and 5 bases at J, leaving 13 bases unmatched. Germline CDR1 reads MNHNY; CDR2 reads SVGAGI (reference sequence). The PCR made use of 60 Vbeta and 13 Jbeta primers. Measured with immunoSEQ multiplex PCR; TCRdb has only the in-frame clones, and not every one. The data contain 130,000 to 150,000 clones, roughly four fifths of them singletons. This chain uses TRBV6-6 with TRBJ2-3; TRBD2 matches at 7 bases. The sequence was obtained from a woman in her forties or fifties in good health and CMV-seronegative. The sequenced sample consisted of PBMCs. The CDR3 protein is CASSQSWAGREDTQYF. CDR3 sequence (DNA): TGTGCCAGCAGTCAATCTTGGGCAGGGAGGGAAGATACGCAGTATTTT.